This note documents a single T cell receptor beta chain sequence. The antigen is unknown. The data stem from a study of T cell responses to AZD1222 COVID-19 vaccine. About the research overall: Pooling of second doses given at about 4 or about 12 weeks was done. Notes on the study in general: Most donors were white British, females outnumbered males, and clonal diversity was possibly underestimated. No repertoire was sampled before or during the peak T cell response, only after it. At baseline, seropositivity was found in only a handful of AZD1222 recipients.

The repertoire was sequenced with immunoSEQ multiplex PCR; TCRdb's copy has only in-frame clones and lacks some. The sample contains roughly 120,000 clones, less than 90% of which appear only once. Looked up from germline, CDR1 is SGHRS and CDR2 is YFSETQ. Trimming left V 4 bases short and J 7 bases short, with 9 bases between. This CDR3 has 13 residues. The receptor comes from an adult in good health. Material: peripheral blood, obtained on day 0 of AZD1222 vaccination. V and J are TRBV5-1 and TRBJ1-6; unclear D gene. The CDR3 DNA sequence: TGCGCCAGCAGCGGGGAAGCCAATTCACCCCTCCACTTT. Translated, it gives CASSGEANSPLHF.